This TCR beta chain was obtained from a study of blood T cell repertoires in COVID-19. Study summary: T cells, B-cell-depleted T cells, or PBMCs supplied cDNA or gDNA.

The CDR3 contains 13 residues. The germline V gene has CDR1 SGHDN and CDR2 FVKESK. Trimming stripped 6 bases from V and 0 bases from J, with 9 bases between. Some clones are missing from TCRdb's copy, which holds only in-frame ones; the method was immunoSEQ multiplex PCR. Found here are around 220,000 clones, approximately 86% of them singletons; the top ten hold more than 1.4%. This clone was picked up a small number of times. This TCR was recovered from a young man with active or convalescent COVID-19. The V call is TRBV14, the J call TRBJ2-7; TRBD1 might be the D (6 bases). Sequences were obtained from peripheral blood. The DNA of the CDR3 is TGTGCCAGCAGACCAGGGGACTCCTACGAGCAGTACTTC. Protein: CASRPGDSYEQYF.